This T cell receptor (beta chain) was obtained from a study of T cell responses to AZD1222 COVID-19 vaccine. A remark on this clone: Its antigen is unidentified.

The CDR3 contains 14 residues. The V segment lost 5 bases and the J segment 2 bases; nucleotides outside the gene matches: 3. CDR1 is SGHRS and CDR2 is YFSETQ in the germline V gene. Study-wide results and caveats: Clonal diversity was possibly underestimated, and the donors were mostly white British, with more females.

The table came from immunoSEQ multiplex PCR; TCRdb's copy has only in-frame clones and leaves some out. The data contain over 100,000 clones, 75% to 95% of them singletons. Sequences were derived from peripheral blood, sampled on day 0 of AZD1222 vaccination. The rearrangement joins TRBV5-1 to TRBJ2-5, with TRBD1 matching over 10 bases. This receptor was obtained from an adult in good health. CDR3 DNA sequence: TGCGCCAGCAGATGGGGACAGGGGCAAGAGACCCAGTACTTC. Protein sequence: CASRWGQGQETQYF.